The 8 T cell receptor beta chains reported below all come from one sample, sequenced in a study of T cells in Graves' hyperthyroidism and ophthalmopathy. What was amplified from RNA transcripts were TCR beta CDR3 regions. Initially, a first-round RT-PCR of the TCR CDR3 employed the HTBI primer set. TCRdb re-called the multiplex PCR reads with MiXCR, one entry per CDR3 protein. The sample holds 300,000 to 350,000 distinct CDR3 sequences; over 15% are singletons and the top ten take under 55%. The sequenced sample was blood. The receptors stem from a woman aged 50 to 65 with Graves' hyperthyroidism.

There are many counts of this clonotype. The rearrangement uses TRBV5-1 and TRBJ2-3; 9 bases fit TRBD2. The CDR3 extends over 15 amino acids. V gave up 4 bases and J gave up 6 bases; unmatched junction bases: 9. CDR1 SGHRS and CDR2 YFSETQ come from the germline V gene. The CDR3 DNA sequence: TGCGCCAGCAGCCTGACTAGCGGAGGACCCGATACGCAGTATTTT. Encoded protein: CASSLTSGGPDTQYF.

This clonotype was detected only a few times. The gene calls are TRBV5-1 and TRBJ2-3; 10 bases are a match to TRBD1. The CDR3 is 15 amino acids. The germline CDR1 and CDR2 sequences are SGHRS and YFSETQ. Germline trimming cut 4 bases from V and 5 bases from J; bases unmatched to any gene: 7. CDR3 coding DNA: TGCGCCAGCAGCCGGACCGGGACAGGGGAAGATACGCAGTATTTT. Translation: CASSRTGTGEDTQYF.

This clonotype was recorded at least ten times. The chain combines TRBV3-1 with TRBJ1-1; TRBD1 agrees at 9 bases. Trimming took 4 bases from V and 3 from J; bases not matched to a gene: 3. The germline V gene has CDR1 LGHDT and CDR2 YNNKEL (reference sequence). CDR3 length: 14 amino acids. Here the CDR3 DNA reads TGTGCCAGCAGCCCACAGGGGGCGCACACTGAAGCTTTCTTT. Its protein is CASSPQGAHTEAFF.

This clonotype was detected many times. The chain uses TRBV2 and TRBJ1-1; D unclear. V was shortened by 6 bases and J by 3 bases, with 11 bases between the two germline ends. The germline CDR1 and CDR2 sequences are SNHLY and FYNNEI. This CDR3 spans 13 amino acids. CDR3 in amino acids: CASRGNRDTEAFF. CDR3 nucleotide sequence: TGTGCCAGCAGGGGGAATAGGGACACTGAAGCTTTCTTT.

This clonotype was seen only a few times. The gene calls are TRBV15 and TRBJ2-1, with TRBD1 identical over 8 bases. Per germline, CDR1 LNHNV and CDR2 YYDKDF (reference sequence). J was trimmed by 9 bases and V by 2 bases; bases with no gene match: 9. This CDR3 contains 15 residues. The CDR3 loop is CATSRPRGLDIEQFF. For the CDR3, the DNA is TGTGCCACCAGCAGACCCAGGGGGCTAGATATTGAGCAGTTCTTC.

This clonotype occurred a few times. This CDR3 reads CAWSVLRGSGQNEQFF. CDR3 coding DNA: TGTGCCTGGAGTGTACTCCGAGGGAGTGGACAGAATGAGCAGTTCTTC. The chain employs TRBV30 and TRBJ2-1; D is perhaps TRBD1 (6 bases). There are 16 residues in the CDR3. Trimming removed 0 bases at V and 7 bases at J, with 19 bases between. Germline values: CDR1 GTSNPN, CDR2 SVGIG (reference sequence).

The chain joins TRBV12-3 or TRBV12-4 to TRBJ2-7; no definite D call. The CDR3 contains 14 residues. Deletions cut 5 bases from V and 4 bases from J, with 15 bases between. CDR3 sequence: CASSPDLKGYEQYV. CDR3 nucleotide sequence: TGTGCCAGCAGTCCAGACCTGAAGGGTTACGAGCAGTACGTC.

The DNA for the CDR3 is TGTGCCAGTACCGTTTCAGCGGGGAACACTGAAGCTTTCTTT. Amino acids: CASTVSAGNTEAFF. The chain employs TRBV19 and TRBJ1-1; D remains ambiguous. Germline V CDR1 and CDR2: LNHDA, SQIVND (reference sequence). The CDR3 sequence is 14 residues long. V gave up 7 bases and J gave up 1 base, with 13 bases separating them.